These T cell receptor beta chains were read from a single sample in a study of regulatory T cells in long-lasting Graves disease. TCRdb analysed the multiplex PCR reads with MiXCR anew, one entry per CDR3 protein. The table shows some 280,000 distinct CDR3 sequences, with 22% occurring only once. The sequenced sample was peripheral blood mononuclear cells (PBMCs), obtained when the disease was refractory, from a patient treated with antithyroid drugs. These receptor sequences come from a female donor with Graves disease. Both conserved end residues are part of each CDR3. Each record gives: J gene, V gene, D gene, clone size, CDR3 protein, CDR3 DNA. The D gene is left open where the match is weak. Only some rows state a clone size, as once, few, many or a class for expanded clones.

TRBJ2-7	TRBV20-1	TRBD2	few	CSAGGGSVAYEQYF	TGCAGTGCCGGCGGCGGGAGTGTGGCGTACGAGCAGTACTTC
TRBJ1-1	TRBV29-1	-	few	CSVEPQGSEAFF	TGCAGCGTTGAGCCTCAGGGGTCTGAAGCTTTCTTT
TRBJ1-2	TRBV20-1	-	-	CSARIGGDYGYTF	TGCAGTGCTAGAATAGGGGGGGACTATGGCTACACCTTC
TRBJ2-2	TRBV7-2	-	many	CASSGTSNTGELFF	TGTGCCAGCAGCGGGACATCGAACACCGGGGAGCTGTTTTTT
TRBJ1-5	TRBV27	-	many	CASSPTGYSNQPQHF	TGTGCCAGCAGTCCCACAGGGTATAGCAATCAGCCCCAGCATTTT
TRBJ1-2	TRBV28	TRBD1	few	CASSLVTGTRGYTF	TGTGCCAGCAGTTTGGTGACAGGGACCCGGGGCTACACCTTC
TRBJ2-7	TRBV28	-	many	CASSVTSYEQYF	TGTGCCAGCAGTGTGACTAGCTACGAGCAGTACTTC
TRBJ1-5	TRBV4-1	-	-	CASSQGPGSQPQHF	TGCGCCAGCAGCCAAGGTCCAGGGAGCCAGCCCCAGCATTTT
TRBJ1-2	TRBV20-1	TRBD1	many	CSATDRTNYGYTF	TGCAGTGCAACGGACAGGACTAACTATGGCTACACCTTC
TRBJ2-7	TRBV20-1	TRBD2	few	CSANGLAGGLSYEQYF	TGCAGTGCTAATGGACTAGCGGGAGGATTATCCTACGAGCAGTACTTC
TRBJ2-7	TRBV6-1	TRBD1	many	CASSKGTGDYEQYF	TGTGCCAGCAGCAAAGGGACAGGGGACTACGAGCAGTACTTC
TRBJ2-2	TRBV27	-	many	CASSFSGGHTGELFF	TGTGCCAGCAGTTTCTCGGGGGGCCACACCGGGGAGCTGTTTTTT
TRBJ2-7	TRBV9	TRBD1	-	CASSETGDSYEQYF	TGTGCCAGCAGTGAGACAGGGGACTCCTACGAGCAGTACTTC
TRBJ2-7	TRBV6-2/TRBV6-3	-	few	CASSSRAGRVVEQYF	TGTGCCAGCAGTTCCAGGGCCGGCCGAGTGGTCGAGCAGTACTTC
TRBJ2-2	TRBV28	-	-	CASNREVRTGELFF	TGTGCCAGCAACAGGGAAGTCCGGACCGGGGAGCTGTTTTTT
TRBJ1-1	TRBV7-2	TRBD1	many	CASSSGGGLRTEAFF	TGTGCCAGCAGCTCAGGGGGGGGACTGCGAACTGAAGCTTTCTTT
TRBJ2-1	TRBV6-2/TRBV6-3	TRBD2	-	CASSYGRLAGEYNEQFF	TGTGCCAGCAGTTACGGGCGGCTAGCGGGGGAGTACAATGAGCAGTTCTTC
TRBJ1-2	TRBV7-2	-	many	CASSLIRGASGGYTF	TGTGCCAGCAGCCTAATCCGGGGGGCGTCGGGTGGCTACACCTTC
TRBJ1-4	TRBV28	-	many	CASSLWADEKLFF	TGTGCCAGCAGTTTATGGGCGGACGAAAAACTGTTTTTT
TRBJ1-6	TRBV7-2	-	many	CASSQQGPLHF	TGTGCCAGCAGCCAACAAGGACCCCTCCACTTT
TRBJ2-7	TRBV6-5	-	few	CASSYRDTSYEQYF	TGTGCCAGCAGTTACCGGGATACCTCCTACGAGCAGTACTTC
TRBJ2-7	TRBV5-5	-	many	CASSSGTPSYEQYF	TGTGCCAGCAGTTCCGGGACACCCTCCTACGAGCAGTACTTC
TRBJ1-1	TRBV12-3/TRBV12-4	-	-	CASSPQPQLYTEAFF	TGTGCCAGCAGTCCCCAGCCCCAGCTTTACACTGAAGCTTTCTTT
TRBJ2-7	TRBV19	TRBD2	many	CATALGAGDGYEQYF	TGTGCCACCGCGTTAGGAGCGGGAGATGGCTACGAGCAGTACTTC
TRBJ2-7	TRBV4-3	-	-	CASSQGGDEQYF	TGCGCCAGCAGCCAGGGGGGAGACGAGCAGTACTTC
TRBJ2-7	TRBV14	-	many	CASSQAGATYEQYF	TGTGCCAGCAGCCAAGCGGGAGCGACCTACGAGCAGTACTTC
TRBJ1-2	TRBV2	TRBD1	many	CASSAGGIGGYTF	TGTGCCAGCAGTGCAGGGGGCATTGGTGGCTACACCTTC
TRBJ2-7	TRBV28	TRBD1	many	CASSLMGQGRYEQYF	TGTGCCAGCAGCTTGATGGGACAGGGAAGATACGAGCAGTACTTC
TRBJ1-5	TRBV27	-	many	CASSLGQKDQPQHF	TGTGCCAGCAGCTTAGGACAGAAGGATCAGCCCCAGCATTTT
TRBJ2-7	TRBV10-3	-	few	CAISESMEQYF	TGTGCCATCAGTGAGTCGATGGAGCAGTACTTC
TRBJ2-1	TRBV24-1	TRBD2	-	CATSGQRGGESYNEQFF	TGTGCCACCAGTGGTCAGCGCGGGGGAGAGTCCTACAATGAGCAGTTCTTC
TRBJ2-2	TRBV9	-	-	CASSSPRRGPANTGELFF	TGTGCCAGCAGCTCCCCCCGCCGAGGGCCAGCGAACACCGGGGAGCTGTTTTTT
TRBJ2-7	TRBV28	TRBD1	many	CASSSPDRAYEQYF	TGTGCCAGCAGTTCACCGGACAGGGCCTACGAGCAGTACTTC
TRBJ2-2	TRBV28	-	many	CASTLSSEGFLSVGELFF	TGTGCCAGCACCCTCAGTTCAGAAGGATTTCTCAGTGTCGGGGAGCTGTTTTTT
TRBJ1-2	TRBV7-9	-	-	CASSLGGGQHGYTF	TGTGCCAGCAGCTTAGGGGGTGGACAGCATGGCTACACCTTC
TRBJ1-1	TRBV6-2/TRBV6-3	-	-	CASSYEGKGNTEAFF	TGTGCCAGCAGTTATGAGGGGAAAGGGAACACTGAAGCTTTCTTT
TRBJ2-7	TRBV7-9	TRBD2	-	CASSLGTSGLLEQYF	TGTGCCAGCAGCCTCGGGACTAGCGGGCTGCTTGAGCAGTACTTC
TRBJ2-3	TRBV7-9	-	-	CASSLDIARTDTQYF	TGTGCCAGCAGCTTAGATATAGCGAGAACAGATACGCAGTATTTT
TRBJ2-2	TRBV7-2	-	-	CASSPMTGDTGELFF	TGTGCCAGCAGTCCCATGACGGGAGATACCGGGGAGCTGTTTTTT